These T cell receptor beta chains were read from a single sample in a study of beta chain features in type 1 diabetes. Repertoires were generated with immunoSEQ multiplex PCR, while TCRdb's copy carries only in-frame clones and drops some. Here the sample spans about 290,000 clones, approximately 8.1% being singletons. Sequencing was performed on central memory CD4+ T cells from blood. These receptors were taken from a woman under 30 in good health. The CDR3 runs from the conserved cysteine through the conserved F or W. Expanded clones get a size class; other rows say once, few or many, or leave the size out.

>NA|TRBV7-9|TRBJ2-7
CASREELAGPYEQYF
>few|TRBV6-5|TRBJ1-2
CASSSMRLYGYTF
>few|TRBV29-1|NA
CSVRDRILSEQYF
>NA|TRBV5-1|TRBJ1-1
CASSSLVGQNTEAFF
>few|TRBV28|TRBJ2-1
CASSSNIRSSYNEQFF
>NA|TRBV4-1|TRBJ1-3
CASSQDPWGNTIYF
>few|TRBV6-4|TRBJ2-1
CASSDQPGYEQFF
>NA|TRBV15|TRBJ1-2
CATSRRQEGTYGYTF
>few|TRBV19|TRBJ2-1
CASSMRGTNEQFF
>NA|TRBV7-2|TRBJ1-2
CASSSKQGWNYGYTF
>NA|TRBV4-1|TRBJ2-1
CASSQELTVVNEQFF
>NA|TRBV28|TRBJ1-6
CASTLRQGRSPLHF
>few|TRBV21-1|TRBJ1-6
CASSTRGWRGGSPLHF
>few|TRBV7-2|TRBJ2-3
CASSFVDGRTDTQYF